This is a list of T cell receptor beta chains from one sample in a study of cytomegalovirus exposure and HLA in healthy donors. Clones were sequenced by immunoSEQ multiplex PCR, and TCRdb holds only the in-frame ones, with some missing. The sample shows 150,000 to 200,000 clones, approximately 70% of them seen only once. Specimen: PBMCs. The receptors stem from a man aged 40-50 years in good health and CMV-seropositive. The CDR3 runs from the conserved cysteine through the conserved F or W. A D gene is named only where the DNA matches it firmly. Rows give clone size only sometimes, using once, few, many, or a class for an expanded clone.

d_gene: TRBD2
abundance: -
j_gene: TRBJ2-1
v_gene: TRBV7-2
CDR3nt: TGTGCCAGCAGCTTCGGTATCGGGGGGTCCTACAATGAGCAGTTCTTC
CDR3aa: CASSFGIGGSYNEQFF

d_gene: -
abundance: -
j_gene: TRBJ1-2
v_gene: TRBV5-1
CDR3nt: TGCGCCAGCAGCTTGGGGGGCAGAGCTAACTATGGCTACACCTTC
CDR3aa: CASSLGGRANYGYTF

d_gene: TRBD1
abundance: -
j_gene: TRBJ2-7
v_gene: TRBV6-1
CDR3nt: TGTGCCAGCAGCCAGACAGGGGGGTACGAGCAGTACTTC
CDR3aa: CASSQTGGYEQYF

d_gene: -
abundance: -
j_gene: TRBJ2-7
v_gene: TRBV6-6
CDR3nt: TGTGCCAGCAGGATTGGACAGTCCTACGAGCAGTACTTC
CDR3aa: CASRIGQSYEQYF

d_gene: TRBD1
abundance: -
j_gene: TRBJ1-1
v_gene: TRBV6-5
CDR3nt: TGTGCCAGCAGTTACTCGTGGACAGGGGGAATCACTGAAGCTTTCTTT
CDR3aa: CASSYSWTGGITEAFF

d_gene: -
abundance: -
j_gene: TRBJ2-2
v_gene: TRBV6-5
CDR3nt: TGTGCCTCCACAAAACACACCGGGGAGCTGTTTTTT
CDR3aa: CASTKHTGELFF

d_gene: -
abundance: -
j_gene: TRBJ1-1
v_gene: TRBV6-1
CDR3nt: TGTGCCAGCAGGGGGGCCAGGCCGCTAAACACTGAAGCTTTCTTT
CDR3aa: CASRGARPLNTEAFF

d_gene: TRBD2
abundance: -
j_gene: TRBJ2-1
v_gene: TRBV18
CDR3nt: TGTGCCAGCTCACCGGTTGTCGGGGCGGGAGGGAATGAGCAGTTCTTC
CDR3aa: CASSPVVGAGGNEQFF

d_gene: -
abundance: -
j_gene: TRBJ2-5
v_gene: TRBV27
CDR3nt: TGTGCCAGCAGTTTAGACGGGACAAGTATAAGGACCCAGTACTTC
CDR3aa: CASSLDGTSIRTQYF

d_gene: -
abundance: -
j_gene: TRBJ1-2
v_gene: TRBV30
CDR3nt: TGTGCCTGGAGTGCATTGGGTCAGGGCGGATTGGCCTTC
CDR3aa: CAWSALGQGGLAF

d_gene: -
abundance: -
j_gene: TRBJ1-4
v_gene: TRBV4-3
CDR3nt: TGCGCCAGCAGCCAAGACAGGTGGAATGAAAAACTGTTTTTT
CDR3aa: CASSQDRWNEKLFF

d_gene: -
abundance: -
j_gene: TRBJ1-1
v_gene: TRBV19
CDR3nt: TGTGCCAGTTCCAGCGGGAGGTCATGGGTAACGAACACTGAAGCTTTCTTT
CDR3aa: CASSSGRSWVTNTEAFF

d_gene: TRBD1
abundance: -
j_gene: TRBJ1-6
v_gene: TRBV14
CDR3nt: TGTGCCAGCAGCCGGGACAGTCCTGACTCCTATAATTCACCCCTCCACTTT
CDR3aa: CASSRDSPDSYNSPLHF

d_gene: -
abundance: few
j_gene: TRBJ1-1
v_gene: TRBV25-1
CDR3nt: TGTGCCAGCAGATCCGGGGGAACTGAAGCTTTCTTT
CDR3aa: CASRSGGTEAFF

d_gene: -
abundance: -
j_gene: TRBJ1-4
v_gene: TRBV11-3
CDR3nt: TGTGCCAGCAGCTTAAGGTTGCGTAGTCAGGGGGAAAAACTGTTTTTT
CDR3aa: CASSLRLRSQGEKLFF

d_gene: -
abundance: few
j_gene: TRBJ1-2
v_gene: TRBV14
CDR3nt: TGTGCCAGCAGCCAAGATCTAGGACAGACCTATGGCTACACCTTC
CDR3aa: CASSQDLGQTYGYTF

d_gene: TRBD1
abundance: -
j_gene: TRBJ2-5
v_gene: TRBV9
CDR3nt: TGTGCCAGCAGCCCCCCCGGGACAGGGGGCTTTGAGACCCAGTACTTC
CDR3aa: CASSPPGTGGFETQYF

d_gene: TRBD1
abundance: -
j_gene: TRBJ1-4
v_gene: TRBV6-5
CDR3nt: TGTGCCAGCAGTTACGGCGGGACAGGTAGCGAAAAACTGTTTTTT
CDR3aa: CASSYGGTGSEKLFF

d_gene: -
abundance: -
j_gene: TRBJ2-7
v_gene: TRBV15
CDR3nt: TGTGCCACCAGCAGGACAGACCTTAACTCCTACGAGCAGTACTTC
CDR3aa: CATSRTDLNSYEQYF

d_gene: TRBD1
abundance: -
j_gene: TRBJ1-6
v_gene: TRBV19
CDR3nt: TGTGCCAGTAGTCCCCTACAGGGGGCCACCTATAATTCACCCCTCCACTTT
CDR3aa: CASSPLQGATYNSPLHF

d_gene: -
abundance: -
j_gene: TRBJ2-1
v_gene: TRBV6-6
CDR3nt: TGTGCCAGCAGTCTAGCGCCGGGACCCCAGTACAATGAGCAGTTCTTC
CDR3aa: CASSLAPGPQYNEQFF

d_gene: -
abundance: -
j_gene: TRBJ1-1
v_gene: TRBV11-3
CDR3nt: TGTGCCAGCAGCCCGGACACTTACACTGAAGCTTTCTTT
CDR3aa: CASSPDTYTEAFF

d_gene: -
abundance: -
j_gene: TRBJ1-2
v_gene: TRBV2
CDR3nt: TGTGCCAGCATAGGGGGTGTGAACAGGGATGGCTACACCTTC
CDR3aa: CASIGGVNRDGYTF

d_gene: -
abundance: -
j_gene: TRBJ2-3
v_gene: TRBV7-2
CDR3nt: TGTGCCAGCAGCTTAGCCTCGTATAGTTCACATACGCAGTATTTT
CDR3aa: CASSLASYSSHTQYF

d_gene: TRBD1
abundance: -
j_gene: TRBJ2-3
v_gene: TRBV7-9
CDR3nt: TGTGCCAGCAGCTTATTGGGACCGGGACAGGCCCGAGATACGCAGTATTTT
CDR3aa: CASSLLGPGQARDTQYF

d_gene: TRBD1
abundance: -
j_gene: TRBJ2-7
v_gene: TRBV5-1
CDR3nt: TGCGCCAGTGGGACAGGTGGAGTATACGAGCAGTACTTC
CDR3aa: CASGTGGVYEQYF

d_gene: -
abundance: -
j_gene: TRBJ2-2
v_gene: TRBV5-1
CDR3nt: TGCGCCAGCAGCTTGTATCCGAACACCGGGGAGCTGTTTTTT
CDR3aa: CASSLYPNTGELFF

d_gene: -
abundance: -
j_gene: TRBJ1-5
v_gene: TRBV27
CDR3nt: TGTGCCAGCAGGGGGACACCTCTCAATCAGCCCCAGCATTTT
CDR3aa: CASRGTPLNQPQHF

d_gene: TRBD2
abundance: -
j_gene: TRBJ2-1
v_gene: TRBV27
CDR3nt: TGTGCCAGCAGTTTAAGGCTGAGCGGGGGGGCAAACAATGAGCAGTTCTTC
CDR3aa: CASSLRLSGGANNEQFF

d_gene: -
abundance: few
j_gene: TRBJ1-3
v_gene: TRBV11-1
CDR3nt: TGTGCCAGCAGCTCTTGGACAGATCGCGGAAACACCATATATTTT
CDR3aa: CASSSWTDRGNTIYF

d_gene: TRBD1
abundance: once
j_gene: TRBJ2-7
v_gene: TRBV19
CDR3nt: TGTGCCAGTAGTATCCAAGGGACAGGGGGACCCTACGAGCAGTACTTC
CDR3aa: CASSIQGTGGPYEQYF

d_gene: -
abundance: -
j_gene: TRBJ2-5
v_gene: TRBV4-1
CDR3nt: TGCGCCAGCAGCCAAGATTTTGGCTTCCAAGAGACCCAGTACTTC
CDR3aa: CASSQDFGFQETQYF

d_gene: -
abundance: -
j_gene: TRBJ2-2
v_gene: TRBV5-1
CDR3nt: TGCGCCAGCAGCTTGCGGTCCACCACCGGGGAGCTGTTTTTT
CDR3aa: CASSLRSTTGELFF

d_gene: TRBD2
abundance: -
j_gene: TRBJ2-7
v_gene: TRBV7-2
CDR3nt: TGTGCCAGCAGCTCGACGGGGGGCTCCTACGAGCAGTACTTC
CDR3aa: CASSSTGGSYEQYF

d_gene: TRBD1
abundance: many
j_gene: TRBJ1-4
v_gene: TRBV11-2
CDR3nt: TGTGCCAGCAGCCAAATGGGACAGGGCGGAAAACTGTTTTTT
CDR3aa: CASSQMGQGGKLFF

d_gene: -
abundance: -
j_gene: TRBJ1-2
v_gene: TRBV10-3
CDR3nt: TGTGCCATCAGTGGACACTCCTATGGCTACACCTTC
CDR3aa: CAISGHSYGYTF

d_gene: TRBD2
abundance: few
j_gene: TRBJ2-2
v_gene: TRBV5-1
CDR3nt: TGCGCCAGCAGCTTGAGTCCTAGCGGGGGCCTGAACACCGGGGAGCTGTTTTTT
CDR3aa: CASSLSPSGGLNTGELFF

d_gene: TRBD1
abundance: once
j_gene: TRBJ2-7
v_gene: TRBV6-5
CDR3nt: TGTGCCAGCAGTGCCACCGGGACAGGGGTCGGCGAGCAGTACTTC
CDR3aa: CASSATGTGVGEQYF

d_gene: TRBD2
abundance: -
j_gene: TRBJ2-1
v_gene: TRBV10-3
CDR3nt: TGTGCCATCATGGCTCCGAGAGCGGGGTCCTACAATGAGCAGTTCTTC
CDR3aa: CAIMAPRAGSYNEQFF

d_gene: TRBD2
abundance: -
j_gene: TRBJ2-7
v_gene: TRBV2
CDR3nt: TGTGCCAGCATTACCGGGGTAGCGGGGGCCTACGAGCAGCACTTC
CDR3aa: CASITGVAGAYEQHF

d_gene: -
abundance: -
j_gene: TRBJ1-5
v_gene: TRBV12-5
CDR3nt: TGTGCTAGTGCCGCGGACATGGGATCACCCCAGCATTTT
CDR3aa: CASAADMGSPQHF

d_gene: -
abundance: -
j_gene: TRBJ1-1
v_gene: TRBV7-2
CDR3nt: TGTGCCAGCAGCCTTTTAGGGGGGGGGATCGGGGCTTTCTTT
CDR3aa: CASSLLGGGIGAFF

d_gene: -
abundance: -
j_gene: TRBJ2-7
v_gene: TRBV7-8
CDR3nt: TGTGCCAGCAGCCCTGGGAGCACTCTACCCTACGAGCAGTACTTC
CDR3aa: CASSPGSTLPYEQYF

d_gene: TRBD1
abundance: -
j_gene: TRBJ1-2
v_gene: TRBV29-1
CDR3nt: TGCAGCGTCCTTCTCAAACAGGGGGCGCACTATGGCTACACCTTC
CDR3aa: CSVLLKQGAHYGYTF

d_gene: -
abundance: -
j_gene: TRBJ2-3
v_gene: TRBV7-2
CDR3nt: TGTGCCAGCAGCCCAGACGGGGGACAGGATACGCAGTATTTT
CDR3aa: CASSPDGGQDTQYF

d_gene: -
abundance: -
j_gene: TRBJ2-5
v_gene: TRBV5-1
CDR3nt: TGCGCCAGCAGCTTGAGTGATCCACAGGAGACCCAGTACTTC
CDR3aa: CASSLSDPQETQYF

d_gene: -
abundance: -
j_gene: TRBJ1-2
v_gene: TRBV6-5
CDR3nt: TGTGCCAGCAGTCTCGGTTTCGACTATGGCTACACCTTC
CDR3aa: CASSLGFDYGYTF

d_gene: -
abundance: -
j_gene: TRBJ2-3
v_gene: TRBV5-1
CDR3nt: TGCGCCAGCAGCTTGGCAGGACACCACACAGATACGCAGTATTTT
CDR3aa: CASSLAGHHTDTQYF